This T cell receptor beta chain was documented in a study of blood T cell repertoires in COVID-19. As for the study in general: COVID-19 samples from acute and convalescent phases originated in the United States, Italy and Spain.

Assignment of participants to cohorts was predicated upon participant-reported clinical history. The J segment lost 2 bases and the V segment lost 6 bases, leaving 17 bases of the junction unmatched. From germline, CDR1 is MGHRA and CDR2 YSYEKL. The CDR3 loop spans 18 amino acids. In the original workflow: Estimated nucleated cell counts came from reference gene primer amplification. The assay was immunoSEQ multiplex PCR, and TCRdb's table has in-frame clones only and misses some. V and J calls and clone size follow that table, whereas D and trimming were derived from the DNA. Among under 250,000 clones listed, 82% were seen once.

This sequence originates from a woman in her fifties or sixties who had recovered from COVID-19. J is TRBJ2-7 and V is TRBV4-1, with 9 bases fitting TRBD1. The sample consisted of PBMCs or T cells enriched from blood (not recorded which). The CDR3 reads CASSPSTGGSSVAYEQYF. CDR3 coding DNA: TGCGCCAGCAGTCCATCGACAGGGGGGTCCTCCGTGGCCTACGAGCAGTACTTC.